The subject of this entry is one T cell receptor beta chain. Its binding antigen is unknown. Qualities for individual bases were not recorded, and no much larger clone is one base off. This record comes from a study of T cell responses to AZD1222 COVID-19 vaccine (dated by TCRdb to the early 2020s). A note on the overall study: TCR sequencing covered 233 trial participants: about 210 given two doses of AZD1222 and around 25 given two doses of MenACWY control vaccine. Enrollment into the trials was organized by age into subgroups of 18-55, 56-69 and 70-plus years, and those subgroups contained approximately 150, 30 and 60 TCR-sequenced participants, respectively.

Taken with the paper, the label for time point translates to: about 28 days (+/-7) after the second vaccine dose. Because spike-specific TCR depth and breadth did not differ between the two schedules, AZD1222 recipients who got a second dose at roughly 4 weeks were pooled with those who got a second dose at roughly 12 weeks. Samples from vaccinated people were obtained from the UK trials COV001 and COV002, which included a single-blind randomized controlled phase 2/3 trial of AZD1222 (ChAdOx1 nCoV-19) in healthy adults. For TCRbeta chain sequencing, PBMC samples from trial participants were taken at day 0 and at day 28 after the second dose. Measured from the cysteine to the phenylalanine, the CDR3 is 15 residues long. The sequence is cut down to CDR3 DNA, 45 bases in frame from base 1. The germline V end is reduced by 2 bases and the J end by 5 bases; junction bases left unmatched: 4. According to the germline V gene, CDR1 reads SGHTA and CDR2 reads FQGNSA.

The paper as a whole reports these results and caveats: Spike-specific TCR breadth and depth rose significantly after two AZD1222 doses compared with day 0 and with MenACWY recipients. Because no samples from the day 14 peak response were available, repertoires could be characterized only after the peak T cell response. Conclusions about previously exposed vaccinees were limited because only a handful of AZD1222 recipients were SARS-CoV-2 seropositive at baseline. The vaccine-associated CD4 TCRs covered the entire spike protein, and the dominant responses fell in regions 160-218 and 743-854. Most participants were white British and females outnumbered males, and the authors suggested that clonal diversity may have been underestimated. Reportedly, almost half of the unique spike-specific TCRs recognized epitopes lying outside the regions that are mutated in the B.1.351 and B.1.1.7 variants. In the small 56-69-year group, the increase in depth fell short of significance, most likely because of low power.

The CDR3 regions of human TCRbeta chains were subjected to immunosequencing. In the authors' own workflow: Repertoire TCRs were checked for matches against a reference library of SARS-CoV-2-specific TCRs that had been generated using the MIRA antigen-specificity platform. Breadth was defined as the fraction of unique TCRs that were SARS-CoV-2-associated. Depth was defined as the fraction of total T cells that were SARS-CoV-2-associated. Using the MIRA data, each spike-specific TCR was assigned both to the spike region to which the TCR was reactive and to a CD4 or CD8 class. Log10-transformed breadth and depth values were compared by one-way ANOVA with Sidak's multiple comparisons tests. Held by TCRdb, this immuneACCESS table contains in-frame sequences only and omits some clones. Under half of the omission traces to an unresolved V gene where checked; the cause of the rest is unknown. V and J calls and clone size follow that table, whereas D and trimming were derived from the DNA. Within this sample are 130,000 or so clones, with roughly nine tenths of them counted one time only. The top ten hold 9.5% of the sample.

The TCR was taken from an adult who received the AZD1222 COVID-19 vaccine. The chain is made from TRBV7-2 and TRBJ2-7, and 12 junction bases match TRBD1. The sequenced sample was peripheral blood, obtained 28 days after the second AZD1222 dose. The CDR3 protein is CASSLWGQGADEQYF. In nucleotide form, the sequence is TGTGCCAGCAGCTTATGGGGACAGGGGGCCGACGAGCAGTACTTC.